This TCR beta chain derives from a study of breast tumors, draining lymph nodes, adjacent tissues. In its sample, this clonotype was seen a few times. The CDR3 covers 15 residues. Germline-derived CDR1 and CDR2 are DFQATT and SNEGSKA (reference sequence). V lost 6 bases and J 5 bases, leaving 23 bases between the germline ends. Using its own MiXCR run on the multiplex PCR reads, TCRdb lists one record per CDR3 protein. Here the sample spans roughly 70,000 distinct CDR3 sequences, less than 45% being singletons. The specimen was breast tumor tissue. The receptor comes from a female donor with breast cancer. Some clones in this sample may be carry-over from other donors' samples. The chain combines TRBV20-1 with TRBJ2-7, with D maybe TRBD2 (6 bases). The CDR3 loop reads CSAKTTSFTPNEQYF. The CDR3 DNA is TGCAGTGCCAAGACCACTAGCTTTACCCCCAACGAGCAGTACTTC.